The following is a TCR beta chain sequence with its context. As originally analysed: Using reference gene primer amplification, nucleated cell counts were estimated. Sequencing was performed with immunoSEQ multiplex PCR; in TCRdb, only in-frame clones are kept and a portion is missing. V, J and clone size are taken as reported in that table, and D and trimming were inferred from the DNA itself. Counted here are approximately 11,000 clones, about 88% occurring once; the ten biggest clones make up 22%. The junction had 6 bases not matched to a gene; V was cut back by 5 bases and J by 1 base. CDR1 is LNHDA and CDR2 is SQIVND in the germline V gene (reference sequence). This CDR3 comprises 15 residues. The source of the sample is a study of blood T cell repertoires in COVID-19. Study details: Samples taken during acute and convalescent COVID-19 were collected in the United States, Italy and Spain. PBMCs, B-cell-depleted T cells, or T cells were the source of the cDNA or gDNA that made up the material.

The clonotype originates from an older woman with active COVID-19. The genes are TRBV19 and TRBJ2-5, with 8 positions matching TRBD2. The sequenced sample consisted of peripheral blood. The CDR3 is CASSFAGGSQETQYF. CDR3 bases: TGTGCCAGTAGTTTCGCGGGGGGATCCCAAGAGACCCAGTACTTC. The full variable domain, rest sourced from reference TRBV19 and TRBJ2-5, is DGGITQSPKYLFRKEGQNVTLSCEQNLNHDAMYWYRQDPGQGLRLIYYSQIVNDFQKGDIAEGYSVSREKKESFPLTVTSAQKNPTAFYLCASSFAGGSQETQYFGPGTRLLVL.